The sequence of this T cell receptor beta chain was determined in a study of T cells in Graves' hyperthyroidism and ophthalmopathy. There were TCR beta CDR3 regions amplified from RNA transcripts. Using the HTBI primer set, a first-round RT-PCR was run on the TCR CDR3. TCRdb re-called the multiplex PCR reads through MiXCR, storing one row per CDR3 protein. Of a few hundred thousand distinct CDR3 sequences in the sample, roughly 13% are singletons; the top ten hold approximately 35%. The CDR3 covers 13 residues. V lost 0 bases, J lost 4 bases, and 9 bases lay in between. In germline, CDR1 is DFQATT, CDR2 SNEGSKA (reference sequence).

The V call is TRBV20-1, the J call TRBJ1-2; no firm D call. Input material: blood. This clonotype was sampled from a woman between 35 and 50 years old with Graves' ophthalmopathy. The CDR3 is CSARDRSSYGYTF. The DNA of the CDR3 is TGCAGTGCTAGAGATAGGAGTAGCTATGGCTACACCTTC.